The present entry profiles one T cell receptor beta chain with its context. The data originate from a study of shared clonotypes between healthy human individuals. Measured with immunoSEQ multiplex PCR; TCRdb has only the in-frame clones, and not every one. The sample has 2,500,000 or so clones, roughly 93% seen once. The sequence was collected from a man younger than 35 in good health. Some clones in this sample may be carry-over from other donors' samples. Material: naive CD4+ T cells from PBMCs. The subset was: CD45RA+ positively selected.

The CDR3 DNA reads TGTGCCACCAGCGGCCAGGGGCGATTCGGCACTGAAGCTTTCTTT. It translates to CATSGQGRFGTEAFF. This chain uses TRBV15 with TRBJ1-1, with a possible D match to TRBD1 (6 bases). The germline V and J ends were trimmed by 5 bases and 4 bases, with 17 bases remaining between them. This CDR3 region has 15 residues. Germline V gene lookup returns CDR1 LNHNV and CDR2 YYDKDF (reference sequence).